What follows describes a single T cell receptor (beta chain). Assay: immunoSEQ multiplex PCR; the TCRdb copy retains only in-frame clones and omits some. The table shows roughly 150,000 clones, with 80% to 90% occurring only once. The CDR3 runs 15 residues. The V gene end was trimmed by 7 bases and the J gene end by 7 bases; junction bases not matched to a gene: 13. Looked up from germline, CDR1 is MDHEN and CDR2 is SYDVKM. The sample is drawn from a study of blood T cell repertoires in COVID-19. In the study overall: The cDNA or gDNA used as material had been derived from T cells, B-cell-depleted T cells, or PBMCs.

The sequenced sample was peripheral blood. The TCR sequence derives from a woman in her seventies with acute or convalescent COVID-19. This chain links TRBV28 with TRBJ1-1, with 9 positions matching TRBD1. The CDR3 DNA is TGTGCCAGCACCCCAAACTCAGACAGGGGGATTGAAGCTTTCTTT. Translating gives CASTPNSDRGIEAFF.